The rows below give T cell receptor beta chains drawn from one sample of a study of spatial heterogeneity in lung cancer. TCRdb re-analysed the 5' RACE reads in MiXCR, keeping a single row per CDR3 protein. This sample carries 16,000 or so distinct CDR3 sequences, about 6.5% of them seen once, and the ten largest clones take around 20%. This sample comprised lung tumor tissue, obtained at surgery. These receptors came from a female donor with early-stage non-small cell lung cancer. Each CDR3 is given with its conserved first and last residue. The D gene is left open where the match is weak. Not all rows give a size; the values are once, few, many and, for expanded clones, a class.

>NA|NA|TRBV7-6|TRBJ2-6
TGTGCCAGCAGCTTAGCCAAGAAGAATCCTGGGGCCAACGTCCTGACTTTC
CASSLAKKNPGANVLTF
>many|NA|TRBV6-1|TRBJ2-2
TGTGCCAGCACCTATGGAGGGTTCACCGGGGAGCTGTTTTTT
CASTYGGFTGELFF
>medium-sized|TRBD1|TRBV9|TRBJ1-4
TGTGCCAGCAGCGTGTCACAGGGGCGGAATGAAAAACTGTTTTTT
CASSVSQGRNEKLFF
>many|TRBD1|TRBV7-2|TRBJ1-2
TGTGCCAGCAGCTTAGCTGGGACAGGGGGAAGGGGCTACACCTTC
CASSLAGTGGRGYTF
>medium-sized|TRBD2|TRBV7-3|TRBJ2-5
TGTGCCAGCAGCTTAGCGGGGGGAAGGGAGACCCAGTACTTC
CASSLAGGRETQYF
>many|NA|TRBV4-3|TRBJ2-3
TGCGCCAGCAGCCAAGAGATGCACCCTCCAGATACGCAGTATTTT
CASSQEMHPPDTQYF
>many|TRBD2|TRBV5-1|TRBJ2-2
TGCGCCAGCAGCTCGGGCGGGGGTGACACCGGGGAGCTGTTTTTT
CASSSGGGDTGELFF
>NA|NA|TRBV4-1|TRBJ1-1
TGCGCCAGCAGCCAAGTGGAAGGCACTGAAGTTTTCTTT
CASSQVEGTEVFF
>many|NA|TRBV3-1|TRBJ1-1
TGTGCCAGCAGCCAAGTTCAGGGGTACACTGAAGCTTTCTTT
CASSQVQGYTEAFF
>many|NA|TRBV7-2|TRBJ1-5
TGTGCCAGCAGCTTCCGGGCAAATCAGCCCCAGCATTTT
CASSFRANQPQHF